Detailed here is one T cell receptor (beta chain). The antigen is not known. This sample was included in a study of cytomegalovirus exposure and HLA in healthy donors. General study findings and limits: According to a subsequent analysis, TCR clusters identified in the first cohort showed a tendency to co-occur across the 100 to 150 validation repertoires.

The junction had 6 bases not matched to a gene; V was cut back by 2 bases and J by 0 bases. The CDR3 has 17 residues. Germline CDR1 is KGHSH and CDR2 is LQKENI. Here immunoSEQ multiplex PCR was the method, and the copy in TCRdb shows in-frame clones only, minus some. This table has under 75,000 clones, around 95% appearing once. The chain combines TRBV18 with TRBJ1-4; 7 bases fit TRBD1. The source material was PBMCs. The clonotype originates from a woman aged 18-29 years in good health and CMV-seropositive. CDR3 in amino acids: CASSPYGQATTNEKLFF. The CDR3 DNA reads as TGTGCCAGCTCACCATATGGACAGGCGACAACTAATGAAAAACTGTTTTTT.